This is a list of T cell receptor beta chains from one sample in a study of CD8 T cells in ankylosing spondylitis. TCRdb reprocessed the 5' RACE reads with MiXCR, giving one entry per CDR3 protein. The data show 250,000 to 400,000 distinct CDR3 sequences, with roughly 11% seen just once and around 8.4% held by the top ten. The sequenced sample consisted of blood, either unsorted or a sorted T cell fraction (not recorded which). The receptor source for this set is a female donor with ankylosing spondylitis or in good health (not recorded which). Both conserved end residues are part of each CDR3. Clone sizes are given selectively: once, few, many, or a class where the clone is expanded.

V	size	length	J	CDR3
TRBV20-1	many	14	TRBJ1-6	CSAAKMDNDSPLHF
TRBV7-9	NA	15	TRBJ1-4	CASSLDAGAREKLFF
TRBV20-1	NA	14	TRBJ2-3	CSASGAEHTDTQYF
TRBV5-1	NA	14	TRBJ1-4	CASSWGTGQEKLFF
TRBV20-1	few	13	TRBJ1-6	CSTRAFGNSPLHF
TRBV18	few	14	TRBJ2-6	CASSPGRGANVLTF
TRBV9	many	13	TRBJ2-2	CASSVASVGELFF
TRBV12-3/TRBV12-4	many	15	TRBJ2-3	CASSTPWTTSDTQYF
TRBV12-3/TRBV12-4	many	13	TRBJ1-2	CASSLARSYGYTF
TRBV19	few	15	TRBJ2-5	CASSIGGASGETQYF
TRBV2	NA	15	TRBJ2-3	CASSRQGADRDTQYF
TRBV20-1	few	15	TRBJ2-1	CSAPLSQSISNEQFF
TRBV30	NA	13	TRBJ1-5	CAWGRQGSQPQHF
TRBV12-3/TRBV12-4	few	12	TRBJ1-5	CASSTIKRSQHF
TRBV5-1	few	17	TRBJ2-2	CASSPGHRVSNTGELFF
TRBV5-1	many	17	TRBJ2-1	CASSQKTGTTTAGEQFF
TRBV5-1	many	14	TRBJ2-6	CASSLLLGANVLTF
TRBV4-2	many	13	TRBJ2-1	CASSHPSGGEQFF
TRBV5-6	few	16	TRBJ2-7	CASSSQGLAGGYEQYF
TRBV15	many	14	TRBJ2-3	CATSRVLETDTQYF
TRBV20-1	many	15	TRBJ2-3	CSAITGAASTDTQYF
TRBV7-6	many	18	TRBJ2-7	CASSLGTTRLGDSYEQYF
TRBV7-2	few	14	TRBJ2-7	CASSPGRNSYEQYF
TRBV28	many	15	TRBJ1-5	CASSETGGGGQPQHF
TRBV20-1	many	13	TRBJ2-5	CSAPGQAQETQYF
TRBV12-3/TRBV12-4	many	13	TRBJ2-7	CASTVYGTYEQYF
TRBV2	few	16	TRBJ2-1	CASSEQAGASYNEQFF
TRBV18	few	13	TRBJ1-2	CASSRGENYGYTF
TRBV12-3/TRBV12-4	NA	14	TRBJ1-1	CASSLEFKNTEAFF
TRBV20-1	many	14	TRBJ1-2	CSARDSNRLYGYTF
TRBV20-1	many	12	TRBJ1-5	CSARDASQPQHF
TRBV5-1	many	17	TRBJ2-2	CASSSVSDRANTGELFF
TRBV4-3	many	15	TRBJ1-3	CASSRGQDSGNTIYF
TRBV27	NA	14	TRBJ1-4	CASSTPGGSEKLFF
TRBV12-3/TRBV12-4	few	14	TRBJ2-7	CASSRWAGSYEQYF
TRBV20-1	many	12	TRBJ2-7	CSARLFTYEQYF
TRBV20-1	few	16	TRBJ2-2	CSAGLAGGPGTGELFF
TRBV11-1	many	19	TRBJ2-2	CASSFTLPTGTRNTGELFF
TRBV5-1	many	14	TRBJ1-4	CATRPDRVGEKLFF
TRBV20-1	many	13	TRBJ1-1	CSATTTVNTEAFF
TRBV28	many	15	TRBJ1-5	CASSPDKGWHQPQHF
TRBV20-1	many	14	TRBJ2-1	CSASLLSSYNEQFF
TRBV28	many	15	TRBJ1-6	CASSLFGTDLSPLHF
TRBV7-6	many	16	TRBJ2-3	CASSLGHTPFTDTQYF
TRBV7-9	many	14	TRBJ1-6	CASSFDRGNSPLHF
TRBV30	NA	14	TRBJ2-3	CAGRLAGVTDTQYF
TRBV12-3/TRBV12-4	many	15	TRBJ1-2	CASSSPGDYNYGYTF
TRBV6-2/TRBV6-3	NA	15	TRBJ2-2	CASSYRGQSTGELFF
TRBV5-1	many	14	TRBJ1-2	CASSSSNRGNGYTF
TRBV3-1	many	14	TRBJ2-1	CASSQVGGVGEQFF
TRBV7-2	few	11	TRBJ2-5	CASSLAGVWYF
TRBV5-6	NA	16	TRBJ1-2	CASSFLFRGSGYGYTF
TRBV6-1	few	14	TRBJ2-5	CASSDWGPGETQYF
TRBV20-1	many	14	TRBJ1-2	CSAEPGQGDYGYTF
TRBV5-6	many	12	TRBJ2-1	CASSRGLSPEFF